These T cell receptor beta chains were read from a single sample in a study of OX40 agonist ivuxolimab in advanced cancers. The method was immunoSEQ multiplex PCR; TCRdb's version includes in-frame clones alone and lacks a portion of them. The repertoire holds approximately 25,000 clones, with 75% to 80% as singletons. This specimen was CD4+ or CD8+ T cells sorted from blood, taken in a trial of the OX40 agonist ivuxolimab. The source is an adult with an advanced solid tumor such as melanoma, head and neck, liver or kidney cancer. Each CDR3 is given with its conserved first and last residue. A D gene is named only where the DNA matches it firmly.

v_gene	d_gene	j_gene	CDR3aa
TRBV5-1	.	TRBJ2-2	CASSFVVGGDTGELFF
TRBV10-3	TRBD1	TRBJ2-5	CAISANRGVETQYF
TRBV19	TRBD1	TRBJ1-2	CASSIDHRTGYGYTF
TRBV15	.	TRBJ1-2	CATSREVATPNYGYTF
TRBV7-2	TRBD1	TRBJ1-6	CASSQLGQGYNSPLHF
TRBV9	TRBD1	TRBJ2-7	CASSAPPVRGQGSHEQYF
TRBV5-8	TRBD2	TRBJ2-7	CASSQKFSGEGYEQYF
TRBV10-1	.	TRBJ1-4	CASSEDGRPEKLFF
TRBV11-2	.	TRBJ1-3	CASSLKGASENTIYF
TRBV29-1	TRBD1	TRBJ2-3	CSVEGDRAASTDTQYF
TRBV27	TRBD1	TRBJ2-7	CASSSKYLPGQGSYEQYF
TRBV11-3	.	TRBJ1-6	CASSLQGGSPLHF
TRBV28	.	TRBJ1-3	CASSLPGVTGNTIYF
TRBV7-9	.	TRBJ2-1	CASSHDNEQFF
TRBV4-1	.	TRBJ1-1	CASSLTARGTEAFF
TRBV5-1	TRBD1	TRBJ1-4	CASSFNRDSELLF
TRBV7-2	.	TRBJ1-5	CASSPRGHPAQPQHF
TRBV7-6	TRBD1	TRBJ1-2	CASSLEQGDYGYTF
TRBV14	.	TRBJ2-7	CASSQDRLARQYF
TRBV5-6	.	TRBJ2-6	CASSFLPRGLGANVLTF
TRBV7-8	TRBD2	TRBJ2-7	CASSLTSGIGEQYF
TRBV7-7	.	TRBJ2-5	CASSFVLEGTTQYF
TRBV18	.	TRBJ2-3	CASSPGGPTDTQYF
TRBV7-3	.	TRBJ1-1	CASSSNPGSTTEAFF
TRBV5-1	TRBD2	TRBJ2-7	CASSLAGLAGAYGEQYF
TRBV11-2	.	TRBJ2-1	CASSLAPGYYNEQFF
TRBV10-1	.	TRBJ2-5	CASRYGSGIFRETQYF
TRBV28	TRBD1	TRBJ2-3	CASSVDRGTDTQYF
TRBV30	.	TRBJ2-1	CAWNERGEQFF
TRBV29-1	.	TRBJ2-1	CSVEEPEGYNEQFF